This section outlines one T cell receptor (beta chain) sequence together with its context. Its antigen is currently unknown. The data were obtained in a study of shared clonotypes between healthy human individuals. General study findings and limits: Estimated richness values were generally larger in naive subsets than in memory subsets. There were few donors, and this limited the genetic and exposure-history diversity represented. The rarefaction results pointed to incomplete sorted-subset sequencing despite large depth.

In the naive CD8 group, cells lacked CD45RO and were positively selected for CCR7, so terminally differentiated effector memory CD45RA+ cells were left out. With V trimmed by 4 bases and J by 1 base, 3 bases remained unmatched. This CDR3 is built from 14 residues. The germline V gene encodes CDR1 SGHKS and CDR2 YYEKEE (reference sequence). Replicate PCRs for sorted subsets used around 190 ng DNA; this equaled 25,000 to 35,000 T cell genomes. TCRdb keeps only in-frame clones here, not all; method: immunoSEQ multiplex PCR. The sample holds about 2,100,000 clones, about 92% seen once. The TCR sequence derives from a man in his late teens or twenties in good health. Some clones in this sample may be carry-over from other donors' samples. Material: naive CD8+ T cells from PBMCs. The rearrangement uses TRBV5-5 and TRBJ1-1; TRBD1 agrees at 8 bases. CDR3 nucleotide sequence: TGTGCCAGCAGCCTGGACAGGGCGAACACTGAAGCTTTCTTT. This gives the protein CASSLDRANTEAFF.